The sequence of this T cell receptor beta chain was determined in a study of T cells expressing NK-cell markers. Germline V lookup: CDR1 DFQATT, CDR2 SNEGSKA (reference sequence). The CDR3 sequence is 15 residues long. One entry per CDR3 protein, without DNA, is what TCRdb gives after re-calling the 5' RACE reads. This repertoire includes a few hundred thousand distinct CDR3 sequences. The rearrangement joins TRBV20-1 to TRBJ2-7; the D call from TCRdb, TRBD1, cannot be confirmed without DNA. The sample consisted of blood T cells: a sorted CD56 or NKG2C T cell subset, CD4+ or CD8+ T cells, or bulk PBMC T cells (not recorded which). The sequence derives from a man aged 18-75 years in good health. The CDR3 sequence is CSARVLGGIFYEQYF.